This T cell receptor beta chain is from a study of shared clonotypes between healthy human individuals. Overall study results and limits: Incomplete sequencing of sorted subsets was indicated by rarefaction despite large depth. Genetic and exposure-history diversity was limited by the few donors.

Turning to this clone: Its antigen is undetermined.

Profiling relied on immunoSEQ multiplex PCR, and the TCRdb table lists in-frame clones only, not all of them. This sample has 2.3 million or so clones, with 85% to 95% found just once. The donors, healthy adults who were HIV-negative, had experienced no recent acute infections or vaccinations. V gave up 2 bases and J gave up 8 bases, with 12 bases separating them. Looked up from germline, CDR1 is SEHNR and CDR2 is FQNEAQ (reference sequence). This CDR3 has 14 amino acids. The J gene is TRBJ1-4, the V gene TRBV7-9; D might be TRBD1 (6 bases). The source is a man between 18 and 35 years old in good health. Some clones in this sample may be carry-over from other donors' samples. Material for sequencing was naive CD4+ T cells from PBMCs. Subset here: CD45RA+ positively selected. CDR3 amino acids: CASSLSQGSEKLFF. The CDR3 DNA reads as TGTGCCAGCAGCTTATCACAGGGCAGCGAAAAACTGTTTTTT.